The T cell receptor beta chain under discussion was sequenced for a study of shared clonotypes between healthy human individuals. Points from the study as a whole: Only blood underwent sampling, and tissue repertoires likely differ.

It was CD45RO-negative cells, positively selected for CCR7, that made up naive CD8 cells, with terminally differentiated effector memory CD45RA+ cells excluded. Regarding this clone: The antigen is not known.

TCRdb keeps only in-frame clones here, not all; method: immunoSEQ multiplex PCR. The profile covers under 600,000 clones, with roughly 98% appearing a single time and approximately 0.3% taken by the ten largest. Trimming took 5 bases from V and 4 from J; bases not matched to a gene: 7. Germline V lookup: CDR1 MNHEY, CDR2 SMNVEV (reference sequence). The CDR3 is 15 residues long. Material for sequencing was naive CD8+ T cells sorted from blood. The V call is TRBV27, the J call TRBJ2-7, with 11 bases that match TRBD2. The clonotype originates from a man aged 30 to 45 in good health. The CDR3 DNA sequence: TGTGCCAGCAGTCCGATGGGACTAGCGGTATACGAGCAGTACTTC. Translated, it gives CASSPMGLAVYEQYF.